This entry concerns a single TCR beta chain. The data stem from a study of blood T cell repertoires in COVID-19. The CDR3 runs 12 residues. Trimming took 6 bases from V and 4 from J, leaving 7 bases between them. Clones were sequenced by immunoSEQ multiplex PCR, and TCRdb holds only the in-frame ones, with some missing. This table has 280,000 or so clones, around 89% appearing once. Sequenced material: peripheral blood. This rearrangement joins TRBV12-3 or TRBV12-4 to TRBJ1-3; D is unresolved. The receptor comes from a woman aged 25 to 45 who had recovered from COVID-19. Here the CDR3 DNA reads TGTGCCAGCAGGGGGAGGGGAAACACCATATATTTT. Protein sequence: CASRGRGNTIYF.